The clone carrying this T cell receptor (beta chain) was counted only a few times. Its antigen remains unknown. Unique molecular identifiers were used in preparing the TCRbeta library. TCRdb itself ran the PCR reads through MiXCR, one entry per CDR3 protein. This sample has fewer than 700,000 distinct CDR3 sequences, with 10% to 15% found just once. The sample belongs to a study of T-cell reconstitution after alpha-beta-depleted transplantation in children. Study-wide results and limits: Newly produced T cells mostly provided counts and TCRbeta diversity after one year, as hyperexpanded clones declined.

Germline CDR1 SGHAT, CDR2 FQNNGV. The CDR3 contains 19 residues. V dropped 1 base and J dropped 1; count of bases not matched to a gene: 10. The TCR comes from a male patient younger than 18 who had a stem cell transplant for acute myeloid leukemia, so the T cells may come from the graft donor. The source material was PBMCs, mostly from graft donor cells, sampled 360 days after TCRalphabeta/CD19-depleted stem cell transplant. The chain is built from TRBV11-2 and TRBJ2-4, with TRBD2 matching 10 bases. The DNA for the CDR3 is TGTGCCAGCAGCTTAGTCCTAGCGGGAGACCGTCTGGCCAAAAACATTCAGTACTTC. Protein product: CASSLVLAGDRLAKNIQYF.